A selection of T cell receptor beta chains follows, all from one sample in a study of T cell repertoires in cytomegalovirus infection. MiXCR, applied by TCRdb to the reads, yields one record per CDR3 protein. Among some 350,000 distinct CDR3 sequences listed, around 18% were seen once. Sample: PBMCs. These receptors were collected from a human donor in good health (CMV status not recorded). Some clones in this sample may be carry-over from other donors' samples. Each CDR3 is given with its conserved first and last residue. The order of the fields is CDR3 protein, CDR3 DNA, D gene, clone size, J gene, CDR3 length, V gene. A D gene is named only where the DNA matches it firmly. Rows may omit the clone size; those that give it use once, few, many or a size class.

cdr3_aa: CASSFGQGQNTDTQYF
cdr3_nt: TGTGCCAGCAGCTTCGGACAGGGACAGAACACAGATACGCAGTATTTT
d_call: TRBD1
clone_size: NA
j_call: TRBJ2-3
cdr3_length: 16
v_call: TRBV5-6

cdr3_aa: CASSQDPSGAKNTGELFF
cdr3_nt: TGCGCCAGCAGCCAAGATCCTAGTGGGGCCAAGAACACCGGGGAGCTGTTTTTT
d_call: NA
clone_size: NA
j_call: TRBJ2-2
cdr3_length: 18
v_call: TRBV4-1

cdr3_aa: CASSTQSEGEQFF
cdr3_nt: TGTGCCAGCTCAACCCAGTCCGAAGGCGAGCAGTTCTTC
d_call: NA
clone_size: few
j_call: TRBJ2-1
cdr3_length: 13
v_call: TRBV18

cdr3_aa: CASSQEFRAAGIGVVTQYF
cdr3_nt: TGTGCCAGCAGCCAAGAATTTCGTGCAGCGGGGATTGGAGTGGTGACCCAGTACTTC
d_call: TRBD2
clone_size: NA
j_call: TRBJ2-5
cdr3_length: 19
v_call: TRBV3-1

cdr3_aa: CASTILAGGKDTQYF
cdr3_nt: TGTGCCAGCACCATACTAGCGGGAGGTAAAGATACGCAGTATTTT
d_call: TRBD2
clone_size: many
j_call: TRBJ2-3
cdr3_length: 15
v_call: TRBV12-3/TRBV12-4

cdr3_aa: CASSEGLAGVGPPDPFF
cdr3_nt: TGTGCCAGCAGTGAAGGGCTAGCGGGAGTGGGCCCCCCAGATCCGTTCTTC
d_call: TRBD2
clone_size: few
j_call: TRBJ2-1
cdr3_length: 17
v_call: TRBV2

cdr3_aa: CTSRAVTLAGKRPDTQYF
cdr3_nt: TGTACCAGCAGAGCGGTAACCCTAGCGGGGAAAAGGCCAGATACGCAGTATTTT
d_call: TRBD2
clone_size: NA
j_call: TRBJ2-3
cdr3_length: 18
v_call: TRBV6-2/TRBV6-3

cdr3_aa: CSAEGTGSDEQYF
cdr3_nt: TGCAGTGCCGAAGGGACAGGGTCGGACGAGCAGTACTTC
d_call: TRBD1
clone_size: NA
j_call: TRBJ2-7
cdr3_length: 13
v_call: TRBV20-1

cdr3_aa: CASSVGPYTGELFF
cdr3_nt: TGTGCCAGCAGCGTTGGTCCCTACACCGGGGAGCTGTTTTTT
d_call: NA
clone_size: NA
j_call: TRBJ2-2
cdr3_length: 14
v_call: TRBV28

cdr3_aa: CASSWASAALYEQYF
cdr3_nt: TGTGCCAGCAGCTGGGCTAGCGCGGCCCTCTACGAGCAGTACTTC
d_call: NA
clone_size: many
j_call: TRBJ2-7
cdr3_length: 15
v_call: TRBV7-8

cdr3_aa: CASSLSIRGYRDREAFF
cdr3_nt: TGTGCCAGCAGTTTAAGTATAAGGGGATACCGGGACAGGGAAGCTTTCTTT
d_call: TRBD1
clone_size: many
j_call: TRBJ1-1
cdr3_length: 17
v_call: TRBV12-3/TRBV12-4

cdr3_aa: CASSPRLAGTNEQYF
cdr3_nt: TGTGCCAGCAGCCCCCGACTAGCGGGTACGAATGAGCAGTACTTC
d_call: TRBD2
clone_size: few
j_call: TRBJ2-7
cdr3_length: 15
v_call: TRBV7-2

cdr3_aa: CASSLADPSYNEQFF
cdr3_nt: TGTGCCAGCAGTCTAGCAGACCCGTCCTACAATGAGCAGTTCTTC
d_call: NA
clone_size: many
j_call: TRBJ2-1
cdr3_length: 15
v_call: TRBV6-2/TRBV6-3

cdr3_aa: CASSLALGSNQPQHF
cdr3_nt: TGTGCCAGCAGCTTAGCGTTGGGAAGCAATCAGCCCCAGCATTTT
d_call: NA
clone_size: NA
j_call: TRBJ1-5
cdr3_length: 15
v_call: TRBV7-2

cdr3_aa: CASSPTGDSGDTIYF
cdr3_nt: TGTGCCAGCAGTCCGACGGGAGACTCTGGAGACACCATATATTTT
d_call: NA
clone_size: NA
j_call: TRBJ1-3
cdr3_length: 15
v_call: TRBV5-6

cdr3_aa: CASSVTGTTGNEQFF
cdr3_nt: TGTGCCAGCAGCGTAACCGGGACTACAGGCAATGAGCAGTTCTTC
d_call: TRBD2
clone_size: few
j_call: TRBJ2-1
cdr3_length: 15
v_call: TRBV9

cdr3_aa: CASSDDPSRLYEQYF
cdr3_nt: TGTGCCAGCAGTGATGACCCGTCCAGACTTTACGAGCAGTACTTC
d_call: NA
clone_size: once
j_call: TRBJ2-7
cdr3_length: 15
v_call: TRBV6-6